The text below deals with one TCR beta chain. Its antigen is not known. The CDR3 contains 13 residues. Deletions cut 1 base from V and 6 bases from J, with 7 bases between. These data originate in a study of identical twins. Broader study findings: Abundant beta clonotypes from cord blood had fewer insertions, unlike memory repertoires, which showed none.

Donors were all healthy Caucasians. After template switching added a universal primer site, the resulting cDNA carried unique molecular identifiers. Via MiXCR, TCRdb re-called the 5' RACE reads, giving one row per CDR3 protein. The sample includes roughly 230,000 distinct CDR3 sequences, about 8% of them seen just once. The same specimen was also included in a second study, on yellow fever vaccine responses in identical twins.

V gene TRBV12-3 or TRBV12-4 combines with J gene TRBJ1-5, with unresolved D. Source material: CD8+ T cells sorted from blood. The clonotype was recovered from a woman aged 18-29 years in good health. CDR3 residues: CASSLESLQPQHF. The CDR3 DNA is TGTGCCAGCAGTTTAGAGTCCCTTCAGCCCCAGCATTTT.